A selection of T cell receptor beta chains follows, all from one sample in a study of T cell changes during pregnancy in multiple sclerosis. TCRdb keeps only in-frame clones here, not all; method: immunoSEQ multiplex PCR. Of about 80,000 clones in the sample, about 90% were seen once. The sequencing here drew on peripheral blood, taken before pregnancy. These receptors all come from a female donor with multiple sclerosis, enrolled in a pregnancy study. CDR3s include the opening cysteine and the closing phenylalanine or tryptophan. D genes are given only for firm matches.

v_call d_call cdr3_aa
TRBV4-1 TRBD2 CASSQDRSGGPPDEQFF
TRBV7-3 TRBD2 CASSSSGGATDEQFF
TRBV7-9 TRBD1 CASVFRQGSYGYTF
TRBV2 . CASSHLLLGLVQTQYF
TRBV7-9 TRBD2 CASSLGYGLAYNEQFF
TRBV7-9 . CASSLGVSEDTIYF
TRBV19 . CASSTGGGANTGELFF
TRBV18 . CASSPRVAVQETQYF
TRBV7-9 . CASSLNSAYEQYF
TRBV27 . CASSYDRFGYEQYF
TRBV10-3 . CAIRDKFNEKLFF
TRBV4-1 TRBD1 CASSQGQKIYEQYF
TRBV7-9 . CASSLSGSYEQYF
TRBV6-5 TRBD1 CASSYSGQMNTEAFF
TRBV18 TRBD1 CASSPGTGGYGYTF
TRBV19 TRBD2 CASSTGTSGYNEQFF
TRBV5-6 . CASSFWERPGELFF
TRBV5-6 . CASSPRAGTTSSYEQYF
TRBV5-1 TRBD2 CASSQGGESYEQYF
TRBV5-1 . CASSLEPGLYNEQFF
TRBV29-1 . CSAQGGNYNEQFF
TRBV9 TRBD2 CASSVVSGGADTQYF
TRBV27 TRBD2 CASSPSGGPLSYEQYF
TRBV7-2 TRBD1 CASSRQGQGLSNQPQHF
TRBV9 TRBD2 CASSVDLAGGVKETQYF
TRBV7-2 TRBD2 CASSPTSESENEQFF
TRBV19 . CASSIPNRGKGGYTF
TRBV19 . CASSMEGGEKLFF
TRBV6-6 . CASSSRGDNEQFF
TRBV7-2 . CASSLGGLGVYEQYF
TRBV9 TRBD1 CASSAGDSILNVLTF
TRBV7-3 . CASSLDRNTEAFF
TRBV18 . CASSPLGPPYPPNYGYTF
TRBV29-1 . CSVVKHAGNYGYTF
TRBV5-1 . CASSRGYSEKLFF
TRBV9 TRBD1 CASSADRGHQPQHF
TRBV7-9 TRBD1 CASTIRDRNTEAFF
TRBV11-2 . CASSLEATGTWDNEQFF
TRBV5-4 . CASSLELPETQYF
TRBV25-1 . CASSEAGWNYGYTF
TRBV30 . CAWEGDNYNEQFF
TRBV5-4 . CASSLDQGPTGELFF
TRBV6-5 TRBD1 CASSRTGKHTQYF
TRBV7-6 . CASSSALQINEQFF
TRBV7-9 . CASTKASEKLFF
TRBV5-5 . CASSLGGTSNQPQHF
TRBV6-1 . CAAAGMEGQPQHF
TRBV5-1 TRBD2 CASSPGGVATQYF
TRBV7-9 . CASSLNGRGPGANYGYTF